The 4 T cell receptor beta chains given below trace back to one sample, sequenced in a study of tumor and adjacent non-tumor tissue in lung cancer. This sample's RNA came from whole unsorted tissue. Distant lung tissue was collected more than 3 cm away from the tumor edge. A modified ARM-PCR protocol with three rounds of nested PCR amplified TCRbeta. TCRdb recomputed calls from the multiplex PCR reads with MiXCR, one row per CDR3 protein. The table records about 110,000 distinct CDR3 sequences, 62% of them present only once. Sequenced material: distant non-tumor lung tissue. Receptors were obtained from a man aged 60 to 75 with non-small cell lung cancer.

Ten or more counts support this clonotype. CDR3 sequence: CASSATSGSYEQYF. The CDR3 region has the DNA TGTGCCAGCAGCGCAACTAGCGGGAGCTACGAGCAGTACTTC. The chain carries TRBV5-4 and TRBJ2-7; 11 bases agree with TRBD2. This CDR3 contains 14 residues. The trim removed 4 bases at V and 3 bases at J, leaving 3 bases unmatched. Germline values: CDR1 SGHNT, CDR2 YYREEE (reference sequence).

Details on this clonotype: One end of the junction does not line up with germline, which may come from a read error. CDR3: CASGFPGGAFEQYF. The CDR3 region has the DNA TGTGCCAGCGGCTTTCCCGGTGGCGCCTTCGAGCAGTACTTC. The chain carries TRBV11-1 and TRBJ2-7; D unresolved. The CDR3 totals 14 residues. The V gene's germline CDR1 is SGHAT and CDR2 FQDESV (reference sequence).

This clonotype appeared a few times. A much larger clone is a single base away; this may be a read error. This chain connects TRBV6-1 to TRBJ1-1, with TRBD1 matching 10 bases. CDR3 length: 15 residues. The V segment lost 6 bases and the J segment 3 bases; nucleotides outside the gene matches: 7. CDR1 and CDR2 from the germline V gene are MNHNS and SASEGT. The CDR3 sequence is CASRVTGGPDTEAFF. As DNA, the CDR3 is TGTGCCAGCAGGGTGACAGGGGGCCCGGACACTGAAGCTTTCTTT.

As concerns this clonotype: Sequence at one end of the junction differs from germline and may be a read error. This chain connects TRBV11-1 to TRBJ2-7; D is perhaps TRBD2 (5 bases). Germline CDR1 reads SGHAT; CDR2 reads FQDESV (reference sequence). The length of the CDR3 is 15 residues. CDR3 loop: CASSTAGQERYEQYF. The CDR3 coding sequence is TGTGCCAGCAGCACCGCGGGTCAGGAGCGTTACGAGCAATACTTC.